The rows below give T cell receptor beta chains drawn from one sample of a study of a mutant IDH1 vaccine in newly diagnosed glioma. Assay: immunoSEQ multiplex PCR; the TCRdb copy retains only in-frame clones and omits some. The data show 70,000 to 95,000 clones, more than 70% seen once. No antigens are known for them. The material was PBMCs, obtained from a glioma patient whose treatment included an IDH1 peptide vaccine. The receptors here all came from a woman aged 50 to 65 with glioma. Both conserved end residues are part of each CDR3. Each record gives: J gene, V gene, D gene, CDR3 length, clone size, CDR3 protein, CDR3 DNA. A D gene is named only where the DNA matches it firmly. A clone size is listed for some rows: how often the clone was seen (once, few, many), or a class if it is expanded.

j_gene: TRBJ2-3; v_gene: TRBV28; d_gene: TRBD2; len: 15; abundance: NA; CDR3aa: CASSLVTGGPDTQYF; CDR3nt: TGTGCCAGCAGTTTAGTTACGGGAGGGCCAGATACGCAGTATTTT
j_gene: TRBJ1-1; v_gene: TRBV27; d_gene: TRBD1; len: 13; abundance: NA; CDR3aa: CASSLGGRTEAFF; CDR3nt: TGTGCCAGCAGTCTAGGGGGCAGGACTGAAGCTTTCTTT
j_gene: TRBJ2-2; v_gene: TRBV2; d_gene: TRBD1; len: 15; abundance: NA; CDR3aa: CASSEFGTGTGELFF; CDR3nt: TGTGCCAGCAGTGAATTTGGGACAGGCACCGGGGAGCTGTTTTTT
j_gene: TRBJ2-1; v_gene: TRBV5-6; d_gene: NA; len: 16; abundance: NA; CDR3aa: CASSLSSLGRGNEQFF; CDR3nt: TGTGCCAGCAGCTTGAGCAGCCTGGGACGGGGCAATGAGCAGTTCTTC
j_gene: TRBJ1-4; v_gene: TRBV7-9; d_gene: NA; len: 16; abundance: NA; CDR3aa: CASSTGQGSTNEKLFF; CDR3nt: TGTGCCAGCAGCACAGGACAAGGCTCAACTAATGAAAAACTGTTTTTT
j_gene: TRBJ2-5; v_gene: TRBV9; d_gene: NA; len: 13; abundance: NA; CDR3aa: CASSVQGFETQYF; CDR3nt: TGTGCCAGCAGCGTACAGGGTTTTGAGACCCAGTACTTC
j_gene: TRBJ1-4; v_gene: TRBV21-1; d_gene: NA; len: 14; abundance: NA; CDR3aa: CASTVAATNEKLFF; CDR3nt: TGTGCCAGCACCGTAGCAGCAACTAATGAAAAACTGTTTTTT
j_gene: TRBJ2-1; v_gene: TRBV11-1; d_gene: NA; len: 17; abundance: NA; CDR3aa: CASSLAVWGQEHNEQFF; CDR3nt: TGTGCCAGCAGCTTAGCGGTTTGGGGCCAAGAACACAATGAGCAGTTCTTC
j_gene: TRBJ2-7; v_gene: TRBV5-1; d_gene: TRBD2; len: 14; abundance: NA; CDR3aa: CASSFFSGSYEQYF; CDR3nt: TGCGCCAGCAGCTTTTTTAGCGGGAGCTACGAGCAGTACTTC
j_gene: TRBJ2-7; v_gene: TRBV11-2; d_gene: TRBD2; len: 16; abundance: NA; CDR3aa: CASSRRTGLAGDEQYF; CDR3nt: TGTGCCAGCAGCCGAAGGACCGGACTAGCGGGAGACGAGCAGTACTTC
j_gene: TRBJ1-6; v_gene: TRBV5-1; d_gene: NA; len: 14; abundance: NA; CDR3aa: CASSRSGQNSPLHF; CDR3nt: TGCGCCAGCAGCCGGAGCGGGCAGAATTCACCCCTCCACTTT
j_gene: TRBJ2-1; v_gene: TRBV5-1; d_gene: NA; len: 15; abundance: NA; CDR3aa: CASSLWEISYNEQFF; CDR3nt: TGCGCCAGCAGCTTGTGGGAGATTTCCTACAATGAGCAGTTCTTC
j_gene: TRBJ2-7; v_gene: TRBV30; d_gene: NA; len: 15; abundance: NA; CDR3aa: CAWSLRGRVRYEQYF; CDR3nt: TGTGCCTGGAGTCTCCGAGGCAGGGTCAGGTACGAGCAGTACTTC
j_gene: TRBJ2-7; v_gene: TRBV28; d_gene: NA; len: 14; abundance: NA; CDR3aa: CASSAGTALREQYF; CDR3nt: TGTGCCAGCAGTGCCGGGACGGCCTTGCGGGAGCAGTACTTC
j_gene: TRBJ2-3; v_gene: TRBV4-2; d_gene: TRBD2; len: 18; abundance: NA; CDR3aa: CASSQEGTSGRSTDTQYF; CDR3nt: TGTGCCAGCAGCCAAGAAGGCACTAGCGGGAGGTCGACAGATACGCAGTATTTT
j_gene: TRBJ1-2; v_gene: TRBV28; d_gene: NA; len: 13; abundance: NA; CDR3aa: CASSPGGPYGYTF; CDR3nt: TGTGCCAGCAGTCCTGGGGGGCCCTATGGCTACACCTTC
j_gene: TRBJ2-2; v_gene: TRBV9; d_gene: NA; len: 14; abundance: NA; CDR3aa: CASSVSASTGELFF; CDR3nt: TGTGCCAGCAGCGTATCGGCGTCCACCGGGGAGCTGTTTTTT
j_gene: TRBJ2-7; v_gene: TRBV7-6; d_gene: TRBD2; len: 15; abundance: NA; CDR3aa: CASSLAVGRGGEQYF; CDR3nt: TGTGCCAGCAGCTTAGCGGTCGGGAGGGGTGGCGAGCAGTACTTC
j_gene: TRBJ1-3; v_gene: TRBV7-8; d_gene: NA; len: 15; abundance: NA; CDR3aa: CASTRMRNSGNTIYF; CDR3nt: TGTGCCAGCACCAGAATGAGGAACTCTGGAAACACCATATATTTT
j_gene: TRBJ2-1; v_gene: TRBV6-5; d_gene: TRBD2; len: 15; abundance: NA; CDR3aa: CASSYLGGDVNEQFF; CDR3nt: TGTGCCAGCAGTTACCTGGGAGGGGATGTCAATGAGCAGTTCTTC
j_gene: TRBJ1-2; v_gene: TRBV28; d_gene: NA; len: 13; abundance: NA; CDR3aa: CASSSPRAGGYTF; CDR3nt: TGTGCCAGCAGTTCTCCCCGGGCGGGCGGCTACACCTTC
j_gene: TRBJ1-1; v_gene: TRBV6-5; d_gene: NA; len: 15; abundance: NA; CDR3aa: CASSYSTGGGTEAFF; CDR3nt: TGTGCCAGCAGTTACTCGACGGGGGGTGGGACTGAAGCTTTCTTT
j_gene: TRBJ1-2; v_gene: TRBV28; d_gene: NA; len: 16; abundance: NA; CDR3aa: CASSLVGHLIYYGYTF; CDR3nt: TGTGCCAGCAGTTTGGTAGGACACCTTATTTACTATGGCTACACCTTC
j_gene: TRBJ2-1; v_gene: TRBV10-3; d_gene: TRBD2; len: 16; abundance: NA; CDR3aa: CAISESTGGSSNEQFF; CDR3nt: TGTGCCATCAGTGAGTCGACCGGGGGGTCGTCCAATGAGCAGTTCTTC
j_gene: TRBJ2-7; v_gene: TRBV5-6; d_gene: TRBD1; len: 13; abundance: NA; CDR3aa: CASTPTGSYEQYF; CDR3nt: TGTGCCAGCACCCCGACAGGGTCCTACGAGCAGTACTTC
j_gene: TRBJ2-7; v_gene: TRBV5-6; d_gene: TRBD1; len: 14; abundance: NA; CDR3aa: CASSRGQGPYEQYF; CDR3nt: TGTGCCAGCAGTCGCGGACAGGGACCCTACGAGCAGTACTTC
j_gene: TRBJ2-7; v_gene: TRBV14; d_gene: TRBD1; len: 13; abundance: NA; CDR3aa: CASSRQGSYEQYF; CDR3nt: TGTGCCAGCAGCCGACAGGGCTCCTACGAGCAGTACTTC
j_gene: TRBJ2-7; v_gene: TRBV29-1; d_gene: NA; len: 13; abundance: few; CDR3aa: CSVEGGESYEQYF; CDR3nt: TGCAGCGTTGAAGGTGGGGAGAGCTACGAGCAGTACTTC
j_gene: TRBJ2-7; v_gene: TRBV7-9; d_gene: TRBD1; len: 15; abundance: NA; CDR3aa: CASSFPGTGNYEQYF; CDR3nt: TGTGCCAGCAGCTTCCCCGGGACAGGAAACTACGAGCAGTACTTC
j_gene: TRBJ2-2; v_gene: TRBV29-1; d_gene: TRBD1; len: 12; abundance: NA; CDR3aa: CSVGQGAGELFF; CDR3nt: TGCAGCGTTGGACAGGGGGCCGGGGAGCTGTTTTTT
j_gene: TRBJ1-1; v_gene: TRBV19; d_gene: NA; len: 15; abundance: NA; CDR3aa: CASSILDRLNTEAFF; CDR3nt: TGTGCCAGTAGTATTCTCGACAGGCTGAACACTGAAGCTTTCTTT
j_gene: TRBJ1-1; v_gene: TRBV19; d_gene: TRBD1; len: 13; abundance: NA; CDR3aa: CASSLRGDTEAFF; CDR3nt: TGTGCCAGTAGTCTCAGGGGGGACACTGAAGCTTTCTTT
j_gene: TRBJ2-7; v_gene: TRBV11-2; d_gene: NA; len: 14; abundance: NA; CDR3aa: CASSPQFQGYEQYF; CDR3nt: TGTGCCAGCAGCCCGCAATTCCAGGGGTACGAGCAGTACTTC
j_gene: TRBJ2-2; v_gene: TRBV2; d_gene: NA; len: 14; abundance: NA; CDR3aa: CASSSLVGAGELFF; CDR3nt: TGTGCCAGCAGCTCCTTAGTAGGGGCCGGGGAGCTGTTTTTT
j_gene: TRBJ1-5; v_gene: TRBV29-1; d_gene: NA; len: 15; abundance: NA; CDR3aa: CSVGGGQNSNQPQHF; CDR3nt: TGCAGCGTTGGGGGAGGACAGAATAGCAATCAGCCCCAGCATTTT
j_gene: TRBJ2-7; v_gene: TRBV7-9; d_gene: TRBD2; len: 16; abundance: NA; CDR3aa: CASSLAGGPIRGEQYF; CDR3nt: TGTGCCAGCAGCCTAGCGGGAGGGCCCATACGGGGAGAGCAGTACTTC
j_gene: TRBJ2-7; v_gene: TRBV19; d_gene: NA; len: 13; abundance: NA; CDR3aa: CASSWGASYEQYF; CDR3nt: TGTGCCAGTAGTTGGGGGGCTTCCTACGAGCAGTACTTC
j_gene: TRBJ1-5; v_gene: TRBV19; d_gene: NA; len: 16; abundance: NA; CDR3aa: CASNTPREVGYQPQHF; CDR3nt: TGTGCCAGTAATACCCCCAGGGAGGTCGGGTATCAGCCCCAGCATTTT
j_gene: TRBJ2-2; v_gene: TRBV5-4; d_gene: TRBD2; len: 17; abundance: few; CDR3aa: CASRHGTSGGNTGELFF; CDR3nt: TGTGCCAGCAGGCACGGGACTAGCGGGGGGAACACCGGGGAGCTGTTTTTT
j_gene: TRBJ2-1; v_gene: TRBV23-1; d_gene: TRBD1; len: 19; abundance: NA; CDR3aa: CASSQLPTGGWGVYNEQFF; CDR3nt: TGCGCCAGCAGTCAATTACCCACAGGGGGCTGGGGGGTTTACAATGAGCAGTTCTTC
j_gene: TRBJ2-7; v_gene: TRBV5-1; d_gene: TRBD1; len: 12; abundance: NA; CDR3aa: CASSFDRGEQYF; CDR3nt: TGCGCCAGCAGCTTTGACAGGGGCGAGCAGTACTTC
j_gene: TRBJ1-2; v_gene: TRBV4-1; d_gene: NA; len: 13; abundance: NA; CDR3aa: CASSHNALDGYTF; CDR3nt: TGCGCCAGCAGCCACAATGCCCTGGACGGCTACACCTTC
j_gene: TRBJ2-3; v_gene: TRBV27; d_gene: NA; len: 15; abundance: NA; CDR3aa: CASSAIQGPHGTQYF; CDR3nt: TGTGCCAGCAGTGCAATACAGGGTCCCCACGGTACGCAGTATTTT